Listed below are T cell receptor beta chains from one sample, sequenced in a study of T cells after somatic rescue of genetic block. The table came from immunoSEQ multiplex PCR; TCRdb's copy has only in-frame clones and leaves some out. The table includes approximately 71,000 clones, just under 95% detected once. The sample taken for sequencing was peripheral blood mononuclear cells (PBMCs). These receptors all come from a man aged 35-49 years. CDR3s include the opening cysteine and the closing phenylalanine or tryptophan. A D gene is named only where the DNA matches it firmly. The size field is filled for only some rows; it gives once, few, many or a size class.

clone size	V gene	J gene	CDR3 length	D gene	CDR3 protein	CDR3 DNA
-	TRBV4-1	TRBJ1-3	15	-	CASSQAELSGNTIYF	TGCGCCAGCAGCCAAGCAGAATTATCTGGAAACACCATATATTTT
-	TRBV18	TRBJ2-2	15	-	CASSPTGQNTGELFF	TGTGCCAGCTCACCAACCGGACAGAACACCGGGGAGCTGTTTTTT
few	TRBV4-1	TRBJ1-1	15	-	CASSQGWQQNTEAFF	TGCGCCAGCAGCCAAGGATGGCAGCAGAACACTGAAGCTTTCTTT
-	TRBV7-2	TRBJ2-1	15	-	CASSPFGGFPHEQFF	TGTGCCAGCAGCCCTTTTGGGGGCTTTCCCCATGAGCAGTTCTTC
-	TRBV19	TRBJ1-1	13	-	CASSIGGNTEAFF	TGTGCCAGTAGTATAGGGGGCAACACTGAAGCTTTCTTT
-	TRBV28	TRBJ1-1	16	TRBD1	CASSLYRQGSNTEAFF	TGTGCCAGCAGTTTATACCGACAGGGGTCGAATACTGAAGCTTTCTTT
-	TRBV6-6	TRBJ1-1	14	-	CASRSPVSYTEAFF	TGTGCCAGCAGATCTCCGGTCTCGTACACTGAAGCTTTCTTT
-	TRBV4-1	TRBJ2-7	13	TRBD2	CASSPGGDNEQYF	TGCGCCAGCAGCCCCGGGGGGGACAACGAGCAGTACTTC
-	TRBV27	TRBJ1-5	17	-	CASSPRGGLYSNQPQHF	TGTGCCAGCAGCCCACGGGGGGGGCTCTATAGCAATCAGCCCCAGCATTTT
once	TRBV5-1	TRBJ2-5	14	TRBD2	CASSSPAGDVTQYF	TGCGCCAGCAGTTCTCCAGCGGGAGACGTGACCCAGTACTTC
once	TRBV25-1	TRBJ1-4	15	-	CASSDVTVNNEKLFF	TGTGCCAGCAGTGACGTGACGGTCAATAATGAAAAACTGTTTTTT
-	TRBV15	TRBJ1-2	16	-	CATSRDGSRFLYGYTF	TGTGCCACCAGCAGAGATGGTTCACGCTTCCTCTATGGCTACACCTTC
-	TRBV2	TRBJ2-7	15	TRBD1	CASKVWDSKTYEQYF	TGTGCCAGCAAAGTTTGGGACAGCAAAACCTACGAGCAGTACTTC
-	TRBV15	TRBJ2-7	15	-	CATSRDRASPYEQYF	TGTGCCACCAGCAGAGATAGGGCGTCGCCCTACGAGCAGTACTTC
-	TRBV6-5	TRBJ2-1	16	TRBD2	CASSSQVAGAGNEQFF	TGTGCCAGCAGTTCGCAAGTAGCGGGAGCTGGCAATGAGCAGTTCTTC
once	TRBV19	TRBJ2-5	15	-	CASRSVGGGQETQYF	TGTGCCAGTAGGTCGGTAGGGGGAGGTCAAGAGACCCAGTACTTC
-	TRBV7-9	TRBJ2-3	15	-	CASSSVLRSTDTQYF	TGTGCCAGCAGCTCGGTCCTAAGAAGCACAGATACGCAGTATTTT
-	TRBV7-9	TRBJ2-1	13	-	CASSRDTYNEQFF	TGTGCCAGCAGCCGCGACACCTACAATGAGCAGTTCTTC
-	TRBV11-2	TRBJ1-2	17	-	CASSLDLAGAGDYGYTF	TGTGCCAGCAGCTTAGATTTGGCGGGGGCAGGGGACTATGGCTACACCTTC
-	TRBV4-3	TRBJ2-3	16	TRBD2	CASSQGLARGTDTQYF	TGCGCCAGCAGCCAAGGACTAGCGCGAGGCACAGATACGCAGTATTTT
-	TRBV10-3	TRBJ2-7	15	TRBD1	CAISDLTGGAYEQYF	TGTGCCATCAGTGACTTGACAGGGGGCGCTTACGAGCAGTACTTC
-	TRBV5-6	TRBJ2-1	13	-	CASSLVGGDEQFF	TGTGCCAGCAGCTTGGTGGGAGGTGATGAGCAGTTCTTC
-	TRBV19	TRBJ2-7	16	-	CASSMGAGPNPYEQYF	TGTGCCAGTAGTATGGGGGCAGGACCGAACCCCTACGAGCAGTACTTC
-	TRBV6-6	TRBJ2-2	14	TRBD1	CASSKRQGPVELFF	TGTGCCAGCAGCAAGCGACAGGGACCAGTGGAGCTGTTTTTT
-	TRBV7-8	TRBJ1-1	15	-	CASSLVRQPNTEAFF	TGTGCCAGCAGCTTAGTCCGACAGCCGAACACTGAAGCTTTCTTT
once	TRBV6-1	TRBJ2-5	14	-	CASSEWGETETQYF	TGTGCCAGCAGTGAATGGGGGGAAACGGAGACCCAGTACTTC
-	TRBV5-6	TRBJ1-2	14	-	CASSPAGMEYGYTF	TGTGCCAGCAGCCCCGCCGGGATGGAGTATGGCTACACCTTC
-	TRBV5-1	TRBJ2-2	15	TRBD1	CASRPGQGSTGELFF	TGCGCCAGCAGACCGGGACAGGGGAGCACCGGGGAGCTGTTTTTT
few	TRBV28	TRBJ1-5	12	-	CATLWGEQPQHF	TGTGCCACCCTCTGGGGGGAACAGCCCCAGCATTTT
-	TRBV30	TRBJ1-3	13	-	CAWSLGSGNTIYF	TGTGCCTGGAGCCTGGGTTCTGGAAACACCATATATTTT
-	TRBV6-1	TRBJ1-6	18	TRBD1	CASSESGQGAAHNSPLHF	TGTGCCAGCAGTGAATCGGGACAGGGGGCAGCACATAATTCACCCCTCCACTTT
-	TRBV5-4	TRBJ2-3	16	-	CASSLDRARATDTQYF	TGTGCCAGCAGCTTGGACAGGGCCCGTGCCACAGATACGCAGTATTTT
few	TRBV27	TRBJ2-5	15	TRBD2	CASSLQAGGVKTQYF	TGTGCCAGCAGTTTGCAAGCGGGGGGGGTGAAGACCCAGTACTTC
-	TRBV5-5	TRBJ1-2	13	-	CASSPTGGLGYTF	TGTGCCAGCAGCCCGACCGGGGGTCTGGGCTACACCTTC
-	TRBV4-2	TRBJ2-1	14	TRBD1	CASSLGQGNNEQFF	TGTGCCAGCAGCCTGGGACAGGGGAACAATGAGCAGTTCTTC
-	TRBV5-1	TRBJ2-5	16	TRBD1	CASSLVHRTGGYEQYF	TGCGCCAGCAGCTTGGTCCATCGGACAGGGGGTTATGAGCAGTACTTC
-	TRBV6-5	TRBJ1-5	14	-	CASSGGYSNQPQHF	TGTGCCAGCAGCGGGGGTTATAGCAATCAGCCCCAGCATTTT
-	TRBV5-1	TRBJ2-1	13	TRBD1	CASSTGGWHEQFF	TGCGCCAGCTCTACAGGGGGTTGGCATGAGCAGTTCTTC
-	TRBV7-9	TRBJ2-7	12	TRBD1	CASSPGTGEQYF	TGTGCCAGCAGCCCCGGGACAGGCGAGCAGTACTTC
-	TRBV11-3	TRBJ1-5	20	TRBD1	CASSFWPKGGTGTDNQPQHF	TGTGCCAGCAGCTTCTGGCCCAAGGGGGGCACCGGGACAGATAATCAGCCCCAGCATTTT
-	TRBV12-5	TRBJ1-1	15	-	CASGLVQGAGTEAFF	TGTGCTAGTGGTTTGGTACAAGGGGCCGGGACTGAAGCTTTCTTT
-	TRBV4-1	TRBJ1-3	13	-	CASSQDSGNTIYF	TGCGCCAGCAGCCAGGACTCTGGAAACACCATATATTTT
-	TRBV11-2	TRBJ2-5	16	TRBD1	CASSLSGTGEGETQYF	TGTGCCAGCAGCCTATCCGGGACAGGGGAGGGGGAGACCCAGTACTTC
few	TRBV7-8	TRBJ2-7	14	-	CASSSPRGGMEQYF	TGTGCCAGCAGCTCCCCGAGGGGGGGGATGGAGCAGTACTTC
-	TRBV28	TRBJ2-3	14	-	CASVVHGSTDTQYF	TGTGCCTCGGTTGTTCACGGTAGCACAGATACGCAGTATTTT
-	TRBV11-2	TRBJ2-5	12	-	CASSKSVETQYF	TGTGCCAGCAGCAAATCGGTGGAGACCCAGTACTTC
few	TRBV7-8	TRBJ2-3	13	-	CASSLVPGDTQYF	TGTGCCAGCAGCTTAGTTCCTGGGGATACGCAGTATTTT
-	TRBV27	TRBJ2-7	15	-	CASSIEPGIGYEQYF	TGTGCCAGCAGCATAGAGCCAGGGATTGGGTACGAGCAGTACTTC
-	TRBV25-1	TRBJ2-2	16	TRBD1	CASSEYGDRDTGELFF	TGTGCCAGCAGTGAATATGGAGACAGGGACACCGGGGAGCTGTTTTTT
-	TRBV9	TRBJ2-5	15	TRBD2	CASSAAGTSRETQYF	TGTGCCAGCAGCGCGGCCGGGACTAGCCGAGAGACCCAGTACTTC
-	TRBV7-9	TRBJ1-3	15	-	CASSPSSGNGNTIYF	TGTGCCAGCAGCCCTTCCTCAGGGAATGGAAACACCATATATTTT
-	TRBV4-1	TRBJ1-3	17	TRBD1	CASSQDGARGQGNTIYF	TGCGCCAGCAGCCAGGATGGGGCCAGGGGGCAAGGAAACACCATATATTTT
-	TRBV28	TRBJ1-4	15	-	CASSLAGISNEKLFF	TGTGCCAGCAGTCTCGCAGGGATATCCAATGAAAAACTGTTTTTT
once	TRBV5-4	TRBJ1-2	14	-	CASSLDGANYGYTF	TGTGCCAGCAGCTTGGACGGAGCTAACTATGGCTACACCTTC
-	TRBV27	TRBJ1-1	14	-	CASSYLGRGTEAFF	TGTGCCAGCAGTTACTTAGGAAGAGGCACTGAAGCTTTCTTT